The rows below give T cell receptor beta chains drawn from one sample of a study of identifying expanded T cells in peripheral blood. The repertoire was sequenced with immunoSEQ multiplex PCR; TCRdb's copy has only in-frame clones and lacks some. The table lists fewer than 110,000 clones, 70% to 90% of them singletons. Source material: blood. The source of these receptors is a person aged 18 to 75 in good health. The CDR3 runs from the conserved cysteine through the conserved F or W. Each record gives: CDR3 protein, CDR3 DNA, D gene, J gene, V gene, clone size. A D gene is named only where the DNA matches it firmly. Only some rows state a clone size, as once, few, many or a class for expanded clones.

cdr3_aa: CASSTGPIRTDTQYF
cdr3_nt: TGTGCCAGCAGCACGGGACCGATACGCACAGATACGCAGTATTTT
d_call: -
j_call: TRBJ2-3
v_call: TRBV7-8
clone_size: -

cdr3_aa: CASSREMGYGYTF
cdr3_nt: TGTGCCAGCTCACGGGAAATGGGCTATGGCTACACCTTC
d_call: -
j_call: TRBJ1-2
v_call: TRBV7-9
clone_size: few

cdr3_aa: CASRNRGAGVQETQYF
cdr3_nt: TGTGCCAGCAGGAACCGGGGAGCGGGGGTGCAAGAGACCCAGTACTTC
d_call: TRBD2
j_call: TRBJ2-5
v_call: TRBV7-2
clone_size: -

cdr3_aa: CASSSQGWDTEAFF
cdr3_nt: TGTGCCAGCAGCTCACAGGGGTGGGACACTGAAGCTTTCTTT
d_call: TRBD1
j_call: TRBJ1-1
v_call: TRBV7-2
clone_size: -

cdr3_aa: CASSFETADNNSPLHF
cdr3_nt: TGTGCCAGCAGCTTCGAGACAGCCGACAATAATTCACCCCTCCACTTT
d_call: -
j_call: TRBJ1-6
v_call: TRBV7-9
clone_size: -

cdr3_aa: CASTQGTPILQETQYF
cdr3_nt: TGTGCCAGCACGCAGGGGACCCCGATCCTCCAAGAGACCCAGTACTTC
d_call: -
j_call: TRBJ2-5
v_call: TRBV28
clone_size: -

cdr3_aa: CASSFRVTGELFF
cdr3_nt: TGTGCCAGCAGTTTCCGAGTGACCGGGGAGCTGTTTTTT
d_call: -
j_call: TRBJ2-2
v_call: TRBV27
clone_size: -

cdr3_aa: CAWSTLRPPDRLYYGYTF
cdr3_nt: TGTGCCTGGAGTACCCTTAGGCCCCCGGACAGGTTGTACTATGGCTACACCTTC
d_call: TRBD1
j_call: TRBJ1-2
v_call: TRBV30
clone_size: -

cdr3_aa: CASSQLGDHEQFF
cdr3_nt: TGCGCCAGCAGCCAATTGGGGGATCATGAGCAGTTCTTC
d_call: -
j_call: TRBJ2-1
v_call: TRBV4-3
clone_size: -

cdr3_aa: CASSWGTGYNQPQHF
cdr3_nt: TGTGCCAGCAGTTGGGGGACAGGTTACAATCAGCCCCAGCATTTT
d_call: TRBD1
j_call: TRBJ1-5
v_call: TRBV7-2
clone_size: -

cdr3_aa: CASSLTGREEGYTF
cdr3_nt: TGTGCCAGCAGCTTGACAGGGAGGGAGGAAGGCTACACCTTC
d_call: -
j_call: TRBJ1-2
v_call: TRBV5-4
clone_size: once

cdr3_aa: CASSHEGYGAYEQYF
cdr3_nt: TGTGCCAGCAGTCACGAGGGGTACGGCGCCTACGAGCAGTACTTC
d_call: -
j_call: TRBJ2-7
v_call: TRBV6-5
clone_size: -

cdr3_aa: CASSPRAAGGSSVEQYF
cdr3_nt: TGTGCCAGCAGCCCACGGGCGGCAGGGGGCTCATCGGTCGAGCAGTACTTC
d_call: TRBD1
j_call: TRBJ2-7
v_call: TRBV7-8
clone_size: -

cdr3_aa: CASSLTRDTSYEQYF
cdr3_nt: TGTGCCAGCAGCTTAACCCGGGACACATCCTACGAGCAGTACTTC
d_call: -
j_call: TRBJ2-7
v_call: TRBV28
clone_size: -

cdr3_aa: CASSLGSNSYEQYF
cdr3_nt: TGCGCCAGCAGCTTGGGTAGTAATTCCTACGAGCAGTACTTC
d_call: -
j_call: TRBJ2-7
v_call: TRBV5-1
clone_size: -

cdr3_aa: CASSLRGLSGGNQPQHF
cdr3_nt: TGTGCCAGCAGCTTGAGGGGTCTATCAGGGGGCAATCAGCCCCAGCATTTT
d_call: -
j_call: TRBJ1-5
v_call: TRBV5-4
clone_size: -

cdr3_aa: CASSQERTSGSSQFF
cdr3_nt: TGTGCCAGCAGCCAAGAAAGGACTAGCGGGAGTTCACAGTTCTTC
d_call: TRBD2
j_call: TRBJ2-1
v_call: TRBV4-2
clone_size: -

cdr3_aa: CASSAYGTGDEKLFF
cdr3_nt: TGTGCCAGCAGCGCCTACGGGACAGGGGATGAAAAACTGTTTTTT
d_call: TRBD1
j_call: TRBJ1-4
v_call: TRBV7-2
clone_size: once

cdr3_aa: CASSFDGTVANYGYTF
cdr3_nt: TGTGCCAGCAGCTTTGACGGGACTGTCGCTAACTATGGCTACACCTTC
d_call: -
j_call: TRBJ1-2
v_call: TRBV5-4
clone_size: -

cdr3_aa: CASEDGVKLFF
cdr3_nt: TGTGCCAGCGAAGACGGGGTAAAACTGTTTTTT
d_call: -
j_call: TRBJ1-4
v_call: TRBV6-6
clone_size: once

cdr3_aa: CASTSRDRAYEQYF
cdr3_nt: TGTGCCAGCACTTCTCGGGACAGGGCCTACGAGCAGTACTTC
d_call: TRBD1
j_call: TRBJ2-7
v_call: TRBV2
clone_size: few

cdr3_aa: CASKGGDIYGYTF
cdr3_nt: TGCGCCAGCAAAGGGGGGGATATCTATGGCTACACCTTC
d_call: -
j_call: TRBJ1-2
v_call: TRBV10-2
clone_size: -

cdr3_aa: CASSLAGVAKNIQYF
cdr3_nt: TGTGCCAGCAGCTTAGCGGGGGTAGCCAAAAACATTCAGTACTTC
d_call: -
j_call: TRBJ2-4
v_call: TRBV7-2
clone_size: -

cdr3_aa: CASSWGLPGGNEQFF
cdr3_nt: TGTGCCAGCAGCTGGGGACTTCCAGGGGGAAATGAGCAGTTCTTC
d_call: -
j_call: TRBJ2-1
v_call: TRBV5-6
clone_size: -

cdr3_aa: CASSLAGGGNTIYF
cdr3_nt: TGCGCCAGCAGCTTGGCAGGGGGTGGAAACACCATATATTTT
d_call: TRBD1
j_call: TRBJ1-3
v_call: TRBV5-1
clone_size: -

cdr3_aa: CAISITGDYEQYF
cdr3_nt: TGTGCCATCAGTATTACAGGGGACTACGAGCAGTACTTC
d_call: TRBD1
j_call: TRBJ2-7
v_call: TRBV10-3
clone_size: -

cdr3_aa: CASTRGSGANVLTF
cdr3_nt: TGTGCCAGCACCAGGGGGTCTGGGGCCAACGTCCTGACTTTC
d_call: TRBD1
j_call: TRBJ2-6
v_call: TRBV6-5
clone_size: -

cdr3_aa: CASSLKLMNTEAFF
cdr3_nt: TGTGCCAGCAGCTTGAAGTTAATGAACACTGAAGCTTTCTTT
d_call: -
j_call: TRBJ1-1
v_call: TRBV5-4
clone_size: -

cdr3_aa: CAISERADTDTQYF
cdr3_nt: TGTGCCATCAGTGAGAGAGCGGATACAGATACGCAGTATTTT
d_call: -
j_call: TRBJ2-3
v_call: TRBV10-3
clone_size: once

cdr3_aa: CASRGIRTGAYHEQFF
cdr3_nt: TGTGCCAGCAGGGGCATTAGAACAGGGGCCTACCATGAGCAGTTCTTC
d_call: TRBD1
j_call: TRBJ2-1
v_call: TRBV27
clone_size: -

cdr3_aa: CASSQYTSGGAAYEQYF
cdr3_nt: TGCGCCAGCAGCCAATATACTAGCGGGGGGGCAGCGTACGAGCAGTACTTC
d_call: TRBD2
j_call: TRBJ2-7
v_call: TRBV4-3
clone_size: -

cdr3_aa: CASSGQGARGDTQYF
cdr3_nt: TGTGCCAGCAGCGGCCAGGGGGCCCGAGGAGATACGCAGTATTTT
d_call: TRBD1
j_call: TRBJ2-3
v_call: TRBV28
clone_size: -

cdr3_aa: CASSGFTGSVAKNIQYF
cdr3_nt: TGTGCCAGCAGCGGCTTTACAGGGTCGGTAGCCAAAAACATTCAGTACTTC
d_call: -
j_call: TRBJ2-4
v_call: TRBV5-6
clone_size: once

cdr3_aa: CASSFAGRDEKLFF
cdr3_nt: TGTGCCAGCAGCTTCGCAGGTCGAGATGAAAAACTGTTTTTT
d_call: -
j_call: TRBJ1-4
v_call: TRBV5-4
clone_size: -

cdr3_aa: CASSPMAGSGANVLTF
cdr3_nt: TGTGCCAGCAGCCCTATGGCCGGATCCGGGGCCAACGTCCTGACTTTC
d_call: -
j_call: TRBJ2-6
v_call: TRBV7-8
clone_size: -

cdr3_aa: CASSLSYGESLAKNIQYF
cdr3_nt: TGTGCCAGCAGTTTATCGTACGGGGAATCTTTAGCCAAAAACATTCAGTACTTC
d_call: -
j_call: TRBJ2-4
v_call: TRBV27
clone_size: -

cdr3_aa: CASSNTGYSGNTIYF
cdr3_nt: TGTGCCAGCAGCAACACAGGGTACTCTGGAAACACCATATATTTT
d_call: -
j_call: TRBJ1-3
v_call: TRBV7-9
clone_size: -

cdr3_aa: CASSLVGGATGELFF
cdr3_nt: TGTGCCAGCAGCTTAGTCGGGGGGGCCACCGGGGAGCTGTTTTTT
d_call: TRBD2
j_call: TRBJ2-2
v_call: TRBV11-2
clone_size: -

cdr3_aa: CASSPGTSGGVGEQFF
cdr3_nt: TGTGCCAGCAGCCCTGGGACTAGCGGGGGGGTAGGTGAGCAGTTCTTC
d_call: TRBD2
j_call: TRBJ2-1
v_call: TRBV5-4
clone_size: -

cdr3_aa: CASSLDSYSGNTIYF
cdr3_nt: TGCGCCAGCAGCTTGGACAGCTACTCTGGAAACACCATATATTTT
d_call: -
j_call: TRBJ1-3
v_call: TRBV5-1
clone_size: -

cdr3_aa: CASGGRGAVNYGYTF
cdr3_nt: TGTGCCAGCGGGGGCCGAGGGGCGGTTAACTATGGCTACACCTTC
d_call: -
j_call: TRBJ1-2
v_call: TRBV2
clone_size: -

cdr3_aa: CASRPTGGNTIYF
cdr3_nt: TGTGCCAGCAGACCGACAGGGGGAAACACCATATATTTT
d_call: TRBD1
j_call: TRBJ1-3
v_call: TRBV6-1
clone_size: once

cdr3_aa: CASSKTSGGVTDTQYF
cdr3_nt: TGCGCCAGCTCCAAGACTAGCGGGGGGGTAACAGATACGCAGTATTTT
d_call: TRBD2
j_call: TRBJ2-3
v_call: TRBV5-1
clone_size: -

cdr3_aa: CTSSQVGRGGFQETQYF
cdr3_nt: TGCACCAGCAGCCAAGTCGGGCGGGGGGGCTTTCAAGAGACCCAGTACTTC
d_call: -
j_call: TRBJ2-5
v_call: TRBV1
clone_size: -

cdr3_aa: CATSRDRRAAYNEQFF
cdr3_nt: TGTGCCACCAGCAGAGACCGCAGAGCGGCCTACAATGAGCAGTTCTTC
d_call: -
j_call: TRBJ2-1
v_call: TRBV15
clone_size: -

cdr3_aa: CASSWGPHGTQETQYF
cdr3_nt: TGTGCCAGCAGCTGGGGACCCCACGGTACCCAAGAGACCCAGTACTTC
d_call: -
j_call: TRBJ2-5
v_call: TRBV7-7
clone_size: -

cdr3_aa: CATSRVGGSNQPQHF
cdr3_nt: TGTGCCACCAGCAGAGTCGGGGGTAGCAATCAGCCCCAGCATTTT
d_call: -
j_call: TRBJ1-5
v_call: TRBV15
clone_size: -

cdr3_aa: CAISRLGAGVDSPLHF
cdr3_nt: TGTGCCATCAGTCGGCTAGGGGCGGGCGTCGATTCACCCCTCCACTTT
d_call: -
j_call: TRBJ1-6
v_call: TRBV10-3
clone_size: -

cdr3_aa: CASSPGPQETQYF
cdr3_nt: TGTGCCAGCAGCCCTGGGCCCCAAGAGACCCAGTACTTC
d_call: -
j_call: TRBJ2-5
v_call: TRBV5-5
clone_size: -

cdr3_aa: CASSLGAGTLAKNIQYF
cdr3_nt: TGTGCCAGCAGCTTAGGTGCAGGGACACTAGCCAAAAACATTCAGTACTTC
d_call: -
j_call: TRBJ2-4
v_call: TRBV7-9
clone_size: -

cdr3_aa: CASSLGGQPQHF
cdr3_nt: TGTGCCAGCAGCCTTGGGGGTCAGCCCCAGCATTTT
d_call: -
j_call: TRBJ1-5
v_call: TRBV7-9
clone_size: -

cdr3_aa: CASSLTGADSPYGYTF
cdr3_nt: TGTGCCAGCAGCTTAACAGGGGCGGATTCCCCCTATGGCTACACCTTC
d_call: TRBD1
j_call: TRBJ1-2
v_call: TRBV7-8
clone_size: -

cdr3_aa: CASSEQTSPVETQYF
cdr3_nt: TGTGCCAGCAGTGAACAGACTAGCCCCGTAGAGACCCAGTACTTC
d_call: TRBD2
j_call: TRBJ2-5
v_call: TRBV6-1
clone_size: -

cdr3_aa: CASSEGPLGNQPQHF
cdr3_nt: TGTGCCAGCAGTGAGGGGCCCCTCGGGAATCAGCCCCAGCATTTT
d_call: -
j_call: TRBJ1-5
v_call: TRBV6-1
clone_size: -

cdr3_aa: CAWSVGRPTPAGYTF
cdr3_nt: TGTGCCTGGAGTGTGGGCAGGCCCACCCCTGCGGGCTACACCTTC
d_call: -
j_call: TRBJ1-2
v_call: TRBV30
clone_size: -

cdr3_aa: CAWRRRGSYNEQFF
cdr3_nt: TGTGCCTGGAGGAGGCGGGGATCATACAATGAGCAGTTCTTC
d_call: -
j_call: TRBJ2-1
v_call: TRBV30
clone_size: -